Each of the 3 T cell receptor beta chains below was sequenced from the same sample in a study of cytomegalovirus exposure and HLA in healthy donors (dated by TCRdb to about 2017). Libraries were made using the immunoSEQ multiplex PCR assay. For the multiplex PCR, a mixture combining 60 forward primers for TCR Vbeta segments and 13 reverse primers for TCR Jbeta segments was used. What TCRdb holds here is the immuneACCESS table cut down to in-frame rearrangements. Part of the clones is not present; checked against another copy, under half of the missing clones reflect an unresolved V gene, and the others are unexplained. A total of tens of thousands of clones appear in this sample, 75% to 80% of them only once. The ten largest clones represent roughly 3.6% of the sample. Sequenced input: PBMCs. These receptor sequences come from a man in his thirties or forties in good health and CMV-seronegative.

In its sample, this clone was seen once. The gene calls are TRBV7-9 and TRBJ1-2; D is ambiguous. The CDR3 is made up of 12 amino acids. Germline CDR1 is SEHNR and CDR2 is FQNEAQ (reference sequence). Trimming shortened V by 5 bases and J by 13 bases, and 17 bases separated the two germline ends. DNA of the CDR3: TGTGCCAGCAGCCCGATGACTTCCTCCGGCACCTTC. Amino acid sequence: CASSPMTSSGTF.

The chain combines TRBV30 with TRBJ1-3, with TRBD1 matching 8 bases. The CDR3 spans 15 residues. Germline CDR1 GTSNPN, CDR2 SVGIG (reference sequence). V was clipped by 3 bases and J by 4 bases; unmatched bases: 8. The DNA of the CDR3 is TGTGCCTGGAGGGACACAGGGGGTTCGGGAAACACCATATATTTT. It encodes CAWRDTGGSGNTIYF.

The chain has TRBV6-5 and TRBJ2-1, with TRBD1 identical over 9 bases. In germline, CDR1 is MNHEY, CDR2 SVGAGI. The CDR3 runs 15 residues. Trimming cost V 6 bases and J 3 bases; bases outside gene matches: 6. CDR3 amino acids: CASSPGQGNYNEQFF. The CDR3 DNA reads as TGTGCCAGCAGCCCCGGACAGGGGAACTACAATGAGCAGTTCTTC.